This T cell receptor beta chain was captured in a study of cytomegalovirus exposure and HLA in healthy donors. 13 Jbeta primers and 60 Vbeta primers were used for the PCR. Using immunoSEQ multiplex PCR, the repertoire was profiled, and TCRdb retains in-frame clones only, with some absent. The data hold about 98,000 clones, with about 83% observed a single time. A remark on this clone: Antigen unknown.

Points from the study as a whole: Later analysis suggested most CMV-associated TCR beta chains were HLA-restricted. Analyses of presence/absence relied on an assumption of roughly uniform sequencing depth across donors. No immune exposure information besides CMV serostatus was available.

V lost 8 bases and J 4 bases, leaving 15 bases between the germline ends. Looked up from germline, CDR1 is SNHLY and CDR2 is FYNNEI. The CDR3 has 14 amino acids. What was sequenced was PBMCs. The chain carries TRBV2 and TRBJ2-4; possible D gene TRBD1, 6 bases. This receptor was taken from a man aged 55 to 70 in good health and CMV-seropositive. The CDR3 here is CASGGRDRKNIQYF. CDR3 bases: TGTGCCAGCGGGGGCAGGGATCGAAAAAACATTCAGTACTTC.